Shown below are 23 T cell receptor beta chains from a single sample sequenced in a study of blood T cell repertoires in COVID-19. The protocol was immunoSEQ multiplex PCR, while the TCRdb copy is restricted to in-frame clones and leaves out a portion. The top ten hold less than 45% of the sample, which has tens of thousands of clones, roughly 81% seen once. The sequenced sample was peripheral blood. All receptors come from a man between 70 and 80 years old with acute or convalescent COVID-19.

V gene TRBV19 combines with J gene TRBJ2-1; possible D gene TRBD1, 5 bases. Trimming took 4 bases from V and 6 from J, leaving 7 bases between them. CDR3 size: 12 residues. Germline V gene data show CDR1 as LNHDA and CDR2 as SQIVND (reference sequence). The CDR3 coding sequence is TGTGCCAGTAGTACAGGGCTCAATGAGCAGTTCTTC. Translated, it gives CASSTGLNEQFF. The full variable domain, with the rest looked up from reference TRBV19 and TRBJ2-1, is DGGITQSPKYLFRKEGQNVTLSCEQNLNHDAMYWYRQDPGQGLRLIYYSQIVNDFQKGDIAEGYSVSREKKESFPLTVTSAQKNPTAFYLCASSTGLNEQFFGPGTRLTVL.

The chain joins TRBV7-2 to TRBJ2-7; 9 nucleotides line up with TRBD2. The CDR3 has 15 residues. The V gene end was trimmed by 1 base and the J gene end by 12 bases; junction bases not matched to a gene: 13. The germline gives CDR1 SGHTA, CDR2 FQGNSA. This chain's CDR3 is CASSLGARLAGTPYF. DNA for the CDR3: TGTGCCAGCAGCTTAGGGGCCCGGCTAGCGGGGACCCCGTACTTC.

The chain links TRBV28 to TRBJ2-4, with TRBD2 identical over 11 bases. V was clipped by 2 bases and J by 6 bases; unmatched bases: 0. The CDR3 sequence is 14 residues long. Germline lookup yields CDR1 MDHEN and CDR2 SYDVKM. As DNA, the CDR3 is TGTGCCAGCAGTTTACTAGCGGGAGGAAACATTCAGTACTTC. This codes for CASSLLAGGNIQYF.

This chain connects TRBV9 to TRBJ2-7; tentatively, D is TRBD1 (6 bases). The V and J ends lost 2 bases and 2 bases respectively, with 14 bases between them. This CDR3 region has 15 residues. CDR1 and CDR2 (germline): SGDLS, YYNGEE. The CDR3 DNA follows: TGTGCCAGCAGCGTCTCGACAGGCTCTACCTACGAGCAGTACTTC. Protein: CASSVSTGSTYEQYF.

This rearrangement joins TRBV6-5 to TRBJ2-3; possible D gene TRBD2, 6 bases. V was trimmed by 0 bases and J by 8 bases, leaving 12 bases between them. CDR3 length equals 14 residues. Germline V gene lookup returns CDR1 MNHEY and CDR2 SVGAGI. The CDR3 nucleotides are TGTGCCAGCAGTTACTCGACTAGTTTGGGTACGCAGTATTTT. This sequence encodes CASSYSTSLGTQYF.

The chain links TRBV5-1 to TRBJ2-7; perhaps TRBD1 as D (5 bases). The CDR3 sequence is 14 residues long. V lost 4 bases, J lost 5 bases, and 16 bases lay in between. Germline assignment: CDR1 SGHRS and CDR2 YFSETQ. CDR3 bases: TGCGCCAGCAGCACCGGACACCAAGTCAACGAGCAGTACTTC. Translated: CASSTGHQVNEQYF.

The chain joins TRBV2 to TRBJ1-2; D unclear. Germline V CDR1 and CDR2: SNHLY, FYNNEI. This CDR3 contains 13 residues. Trimming cost V 2 bases and J 2 bases, with 6 bases left between them. CDR3 in DNA: TGTGCCAGCAGTGAATGGCTGAACTATGGCTACACCTTC. Protein: CASSEWLNYGYTF.

This chain uses TRBV5-1 with TRBJ1-2; D gene ambiguous. Between the trimmed V and J ends, which lost 6 bases and 0 bases, there was a span of 15 bases. The CDR3 contains 15 residues. Per germline, CDR1 SGHRS and CDR2 YFSETQ. The CDR3 spells CASMEGRGANYGYTF. The DNA for the CDR3 is TGCGCCAGCATGGAGGGTAGAGGTGCTAACTATGGCTACACCTTC.

The chain carries TRBV7-9 and TRBJ1-2, with D possibly being TRBD1 (5 bases). CDR1 and CDR2 from the germline V gene are SEHNR and FQNEAQ (reference sequence). V was shortened by 5 bases and J by 2 bases, with 15 bases between the two germline ends. This CDR3 contains 15 residues. In DNA form, the CDR3 reads TGTGCCAGCAGCCACGGACACAAACTAAACTATGGCTACACCTTC. Translating gives CASSHGHKLNYGYTF.

This chain uses TRBV2 with TRBJ1-6, with TRBD1 as a possible D gene (6 bases). CDR3 size: 15 residues. The germline CDR1 and CDR2 sequences are SNHLY and FYNNEI. Trimming removed 5 bases from V and 8 bases from J, with 16 bases in between. The CDR3 coding sequence is TGTGCCAGCAGTCGCCCGACAGGCGGGTATTCACCCCTCCACTTT. Translating it yields CASSRPTGGYSPLHF.

This clone occurred once. V is TRBV29-1 and J is TRBJ2-2; TRBD2 aligns across 7 bases. Germline V gene lookup returns CDR1 SQVTM and CDR2 ANQGSEA. This CDR3 comprises 13 residues. Germline trimming cut 7 bases from V and 4 bases from J; bases unmatched to any gene: 6. DNA for the CDR3: TGCAGCGGTCGGCGGGAGAGCACCGGGGAGCTGTTTTTT. It yields the protein CSGRRESTGELFF.

This sequence joins TRBV7-2 and TRBJ1-5; the match to TRBD1 covers 8 bases. With V trimmed by 2 bases and J by 1 base, 4 bases remained unmatched. CDR1 is SGHTA, CDR2 FQGNSA, per germline. The CDR3 contains 16 residues. The CDR3 region is CASSLQGAMSNQPQHF. CDR3 nucleotides: TGTGCCAGCAGCTTACAGGGGGCGATGAGCAATCAGCCCCAGCATTTT.

V gene TRBV28 combines with J gene TRBJ1-4; 7 positions agree with TRBD1. J was trimmed by 8 bases and V by 7 bases; bases with no gene match: 4. CDR3 length: 12 residues. The germline V gene encodes CDR1 MDHEN and CDR2 SYDVKM. The CDR3 region is CASKGAGEKLFF. The CDR3, as DNA: TGTGCCAGCAAGGGGGCAGGGGAAAAACTGTTTTTT.

The rearrangement joins TRBV30 to TRBJ1-5, with no clear D. CDR1 GTSNPN and CDR2 SVGIG come from the germline V gene (reference sequence). CDR3 size: 14 residues. Trimming cost V 1 base and J 1 base, with 8 bases left between them. The CDR3 DNA follows: TGTGCCTGGAGTGGCCGGGAGAGCAATCAGCCCCAGCATTTT. Its protein product is CAWSGRESNQPQHF. Full variable domain (rest looked up from reference TRBV30 and TRBJ1-5): SQTIHQWPATLVQPVGSPLSLECTVEGTSNPNLYWYRQAAGRGLQLLFYSVGIGQISSEVPQNLSASRPQDRQFILSSKKLLLSDSGFYLCAWSGRESNQPQHFGDGTRLSIL.

This clone is a singleton in its sample. The J gene is TRBJ1-1, the V gene TRBV3-1 (or the pseudogene TRBV3-2); D not resolved. From germline, CDR1 is LGHDT and CDR2 YNNKEL (reference sequence). This CDR3 comprises 12 residues. V was pared by 1 base and J by 4 bases, with 4 bases between. The CDR3, as DNA: TGTGCCAGCAGCCAAGCAGGCACTGAAGCTTTCTTT. Translating gives CASSQAGTEAFF.

The chain combines TRBV25-1 with TRBJ1-3; no definite D call. CDR1 is MGHDK and CDR2 is SYGVNS in the germline V gene. This CDR3 contains 15 residues. V dropped 6 bases and J dropped 0 bases, with 12 bases sitting between them. The CDR3 nucleotides are TGTGCCAGCAGCTCACGACTGACCTCTGGAAACACCATATATTTT. Translating it yields CASSSRLTSGNTIYF.

There are a few counts of this clone. The chain carries TRBV6-5 and TRBJ2-7; 10 nucleotides line up with TRBD1. CDR3 length equals 13 residues. Germline V gives CDR1 MNHEY, CDR2 SVGAGI. Trimming removed 7 bases from V and 3 bases from J; junction bases left unmatched: 3. CDR3 in amino acids: CASTRTGGYEQYF. CDR3 in DNA: TGTGCCAGCACCCGGACAGGGGGCTACGAGCAGTACTTC.

The chain combines TRBV4-2 with TRBJ2-7; maybe TRBD1 (6 bases). Germline values: CDR1 LGHNA, CDR2 YNFKEQ. The CDR3 consists of 18 residues. The V end lost 11 bases, the J end lost 6 bases, and 35 bases lay between the germline ends. CDR3 sequence: CAVPAAKTPGQQLGEQYF. Written as DNA, the CDR3 is TGTGCCGTGCCAGCAGCCAAGACGCCGGGACAACAGCTAGGCGAGCAGTACTTC.

Note on this clone: Other DNA sequences in this specimen translate into the identical CDR3. The rearrangement links TRBV12-3 or TRBV12-4 to TRBJ2-7, with D perhaps matching TRBD1 (5 bases). The CDR3 totals 12 residues. The V gene lost 5 bases and the J gene lost 4 bases, with 9 bases spanning the gap. CDR3 sequence (DNA): TGTGCCAGCAGTCGTACAGGTTACGAGCAGTACTTC. The encoded protein is CASSRTGYEQYF.

The rearrangement joins TRBV6-4 to TRBJ1-1; 8 nucleotides match TRBD1. Germline V gene data show CDR1 as MRHNA and CDR2 as SNTAGT. V was clipped by 6 bases and J by 5 bases; unmatched bases: 14. This CDR3 spans 16 amino acids. CDR3 residues: CASSPGTGGVGTEAFF. The CDR3 nucleotides are TGTGCCAGCAGCCCCGGGACAGGAGGTGTAGGGACTGAAGCTTTCTTT.

This clone was seen more than once but under ten times. The rearrangement joins TRBV11-2 to TRBJ2-1; 9 bases match TRBD2. The CDR3 totals 18 residues. The germline CDR1 and CDR2 sequences are SGHAT and FQNNGV. J lost 0 bases, V lost 2 bases, and 8 bases had no gene match. As DNA, the CDR3 is TGTGCCAGCAGCTTAATGGCCCTTAGCGGGGGCTCCTACAATGAGCAGTTCTTC. Encoded protein: CASSLMALSGGSYNEQFF.

The chain has TRBV5-1 and TRBJ2-1; TRBD2 agrees at 10 bases. V shed 5 bases and J 4 bases; nucleotides not matched to a gene: 6. This CDR3 spans 15 amino acids. From germline, CDR1 is SGHRS and CDR2 YFSETQ. In DNA form, the CDR3 reads TGCGCCAGCAGGTCGATAGCGGGGGGTTACAATGAGCAGTTCTTC. This codes for CASRSIAGGYNEQFF. The full variable domain, with the rest looked up from reference TRBV5-1 and TRBJ2-1, is KAGVTQTPRYLIKTRGQQVTLSCSPISGHRSVSWYQQTPGQGLQFLFEYFSETQRNKGNFPGRFSGRQFSNSRSEMNVSTLELGDSALYLCASRSIAGGYNEQFFGPGTRLTVL.

The V call is TRBV4-1, the J call TRBJ2-5, with TRBD1 as a possible D gene (6 bases). The V end was cut by 0 bases, the J end by 5 bases, with 16 bases between. The CDR3 sequence is 16 residues long. Looked up from germline, CDR1 is MGHRA and CDR2 is YSYEKL. This chain's CDR3 is CASSQEDTGILETQYF. CDR3 sequence (DNA): TGCGCCAGCAGCCAAGAAGATACAGGGATCCTCGAGACCCAGTACTTC.